One sample yielded the 25 T cell receptor beta chains listed below, sequenced in a study of blood T cell repertoires in COVID-19. The protocol was immunoSEQ multiplex PCR, while the TCRdb copy is restricted to in-frame clones and leaves out a portion. The sample holds about 120,000 clones; roughly four fifths are singletons and the top ten take 15% to 20%. The sequencing sample was made of peripheral blood. The receptors were gathered from a woman aged 60-70 years with acute or convalescent COVID-19.

The chain links TRBV6-5 to TRBJ1-2, with TRBD1 matching 10 bases. The CDR3 loop spans 14 amino acids. Trimming at V came to 7 bases and at J to 6 bases, leaving 8 bases not matched to a gene. Germline values: CDR1 MNHEY, CDR2 SVGAGI. CDR3 sequence: CASIIGTGEDGYTF. The CDR3 region has the DNA TGTGCCAGCATAATTGGGACAGGGGAGGATGGCTACACCTTC.

The rearrangement links TRBV6-2 or TRBV6-3 to TRBJ1-2, with D possibly matching TRBD1 (6 bases). The germline V gene has CDR1 MNHEY and CDR2 SVGEGT. Between the trimmed V and J ends, which lost 2 bases and 2 bases, there was a span of 15 bases. The CDR3 is made up of 16 amino acids. CDR3 loop: CASSYGYGQGNYGYTF. The CDR3 DNA follows: TGTGCCAGCAGTTACGGTTACGGGCAGGGGAACTATGGCTACACCTTC.

The V call is TRBV13, the J call TRBJ2-5; D unresolved. With 5 bases removed from V and 5 bases from J, the gap between germline ends came to 9 bases. The CDR3 has 12 residues. The germline gives CDR1 PRHDT, CDR2 FYEKMQ (reference sequence). The CDR3 DNA reads TGTGCCAGCAGCCGAGGTCGGGAGACCCAGTACTTC. This gives the protein CASSRGRETQYF.

The V call is TRBV13, the J call TRBJ1-5; 11 bases match TRBD1. After removal of 5 bases from V and 2 bases from J, the junction contained 11 bases not matched to a gene. The germline CDR1 and CDR2 sequences are PRHDT and FYEKMQ (reference sequence). The CDR3 covers 18 residues. The CDR3 reads CASSRDRGIVLGNQPQHF. CDR3 DNA: TGTGCCAGCAGCCGGGACAGGGGGATCGTCCTGGGCAATCAGCCCCAGCATTTT.

V is TRBV19 and J is TRBJ2-7; possibly TRBD2 for D (8 bases). Trimming stripped 3 bases from V and 6 bases from J, with 15 bases between. The CDR3 covers 14 residues. The V gene's germline CDR1 is LNHDA and CDR2 SQIVND (reference sequence). The CDR3 DNA reads as TGTGCCAGTAGTATCGGGAGGGGGCCGGGCGAGCAGTACTTC. This sequence encodes CASSIGRGPGEQYF.

This chain joins TRBV7-8 and TRBJ2-1, with TRBD2 identical over 8 bases. The V segment lost 0 bases and the J segment 3 bases; nucleotides outside the gene matches: 10. The CDR3 totals 18 residues. The germline gives CDR1 SGHVS, CDR2 FQNEAQ. The CDR3 coding sequence is TGTGCCAGCAGCTTAGCGTCGACTAGCGCCTATCTCTACAATGAGCAGTTCTTC. This codes for CASSLASTSAYLYNEQFF.

The chain employs TRBV2 and TRBJ1-1; D gene unclear. CDR1 SNHLY and CDR2 FYNNEI come from the germline V gene. V lost 7 bases to trimming and J lost 1 base, with 13 bases between them. The CDR3 is 14 residues long. In DNA form, the CDR3 reads TGTGCCAGCACCCGAGGCTATAGGAACACTGAAGCTTTCTTT. Translation: CASTRGYRNTEAFF.

The chain uses TRBV4-1 and TRBJ1-1; 8 nucleotides align to TRBD1. Trimming at V came to 3 bases and at J to 6 bases, leaving 6 bases not matched to a gene. This CDR3 spans 14 amino acids. The germline CDR1 and CDR2 sequences are MGHRA and YSYEKL. The CDR3 region is CASSHTGGTAEAFF. CDR3 coding DNA: TGCGCCAGCAGCCACACAGGGGGAACTGCTGAAGCTTTCTTT.

The genes are TRBV7-6 and TRBJ2-3; 7 bases map to TRBD1. The CDR3 is 17 residues long. The ends lost 0 bases at V and 3 bases at J; junction bases unmatched: 9. Germline V gene sequence: CDR1 SGHVS, CDR2 FNYEAQ. In DNA form, the CDR3 reads TGTGCCAGCAGCTTAGCGGCGGACAGGTCTGTGACAGATACGCAGTATTTT. It translates to CASSLAADRSVTDTQYF.

The rearrangement uses TRBV7-8 and TRBJ1-4, with D perhaps matching TRBD1 (5 bases). Trimming took off 3 bases at V and 4 bases at J, with 12 bases between the two ends. The CDR3 loop spans 15 amino acids. The germline V gene encodes CDR1 SGHVS and CDR2 FQNEAQ. CDR3 region: CASSFGGAINEKLFF. The CDR3 bases are TGTGCCAGCAGCTTTGGTGGGGCAATTAATGAAAAACTGTTTTTT.

The chain recombines TRBV24-1 with TRBJ2-2; 11 nucleotides align to TRBD1. V lost 7 bases to trimming and J lost 4 bases; unmatched junction nucleotides: 7. The CDR3 has 16 residues. Germline V gene data show CDR1 as KGHDR and CDR2 as SFDVKD. The CDR3 region has the DNA TGTGCCACCAGGGCTTCGGGGACAGGGGGCACCGGGGAGCTGTTTTTT. Protein: CATRASGTGGTGELFF.

The chain recombines TRBV30 with TRBJ2-3, with TRBD1 matching 7 bases. Losses at the gene ends were 3 bases for V and 10 bases for J; bases not matched to a gene: 10. Germline V gene sequence: CDR1 GTSNPN, CDR2 SVGIG (reference sequence). This CDR3 spans 13 amino acids. CDR3 in DNA: TGTGCCTGGAGGACAGGGCCCGTGGTATCGCAGTATTTT. Translation: CAWRTGPVVSQYF.

The genes are TRBV9 and TRBJ1-4; 8 bases fit TRBD1. CDR1 and CDR2 from the germline V gene are SGDLS and YYNGEE. This CDR3 has 14 amino acids. Trimming removed 3 bases from V and 5 bases from J; junction bases left unmatched: 3. This CDR3 is CASSEQGVNEKLFF. The CDR3 DNA sequence: TGTGCCAGCAGCGAACAGGGGGTAAATGAAAAACTGTTTTTT.

This clone was recorded once. The chain is built from TRBV5-4 and TRBJ1-1; D not certain. The V and J ends lost 0 bases and 1 base respectively, with 7 bases between them. Germline CDR1 is SGHNT and CDR2 is YYREEE (reference sequence). The CDR3 is made up of 14 amino acids. The CDR3 DNA reads TGTGCCAGCAGCTTGGGGGCACAGAACACTGAAGCTTTCTTT. Amino acid sequence: CASSLGAQNTEAFF.

The rearrangement joins TRBV24-1 to TRBJ2-3; TRBD1 matches 8 bases. CDR3 length: 17 amino acids. V was pared by 3 bases and J by 4 bases, with 11 bases of the junction left unmatched. Looked up from germline, CDR1 is KGHDR and CDR2 is SFDVKD. DNA for the CDR3: TGTGCCACCAGTGATGTGAGACAGGGGATCTCCTCAGATACGCAGTATTTT. Amino acids: CATSDVRQGISSDTQYF.

The rearrangement links TRBV7-2 to TRBJ2-7; D unclear. The ends were cut back, 5 bases at V and 2 bases at J, with 4 bases in the middle. The germline gives CDR1 SGHTA, CDR2 FQGNSA. This CDR3 has 11 amino acids. This chain's CDR3 is CASSPAYEQYF. In nucleotides, the CDR3 is TGTGCCAGCAGCCCCGCCTACGAGCAGTACTTC.

CDR3 DNA sequence: TGCGCCAGCAGCTGGGGCGGACAGGGTTACGAAAAACTGTTTTTT. It specifies CASSWGGQGYEKLFF. This chain joins TRBV5-1 and TRBJ1-4; TRBD1 agrees at 8 bases. Losses at the gene ends were 3 bases for V and 8 bases for J; bases not matched to a gene: 9. Germline lookup yields CDR1 SGHRS and CDR2 YFSETQ. The CDR3 totals 15 residues.

The chain carries TRBV5-1 and TRBJ2-1, with D maybe TRBD1 (6 bases). The germline V and J ends were trimmed by 0 bases and 6 bases, with 10 bases remaining between them. The CDR3 has 14 residues. Per germline, CDR1 SGHRS and CDR2 YFSETQ. CDR3 bases: TGCGCCAGCAGCTTGGGGGGGCTCTCCAATGAGCAGTTCTTC. As protein: CASSLGGLSNEQFF.

The chain recombines TRBV2 with TRBJ1-6; 7 bases align to TRBD1. Germline loops: CDR1 SNHLY, CDR2 FYNNEI. The CDR3 extends over 15 amino acids. J was trimmed by 8 bases and V by 6 bases; bases with no gene match: 10. CDR3 DNA: TGTGCCAGCAGCGCGGAGGACAGGTGGTATTCACCCCTCCACTTT. Translating it yields CASSAEDRWYSPLHF. Filled out from reference TRBV2 and TRBJ1-6, the complete variable domain reads EPEVTQTPSHQVTQMGQEVILRCVPISNHLYFYWYRQILGQKVEFLVSFYNNEISEKSEIFDDQFSVERPDGSNFTLKIRSTKLEDSAMYFCASSAEDRWYSPLHFGNGTRLTVT.

This chain links TRBV9 with TRBJ2-1; D is unclear. Germline CDR1 and CDR2: SGDLS and YYNGEE. The CDR3 totals 17 residues. Deletions cut 0 bases from V and 0 bases from J, with 13 bases between. The CDR3 protein is CASSVGPRKNSYNEQFF. Here the CDR3 DNA reads TGTGCCAGCAGCGTAGGCCCGCGGAAGAACTCCTACAATGAGCAGTTCTTC.

V gene TRBV6-5 combines with J gene TRBJ1-2, with TRBD1 matching 11 bases. Germline values: CDR1 MNHEY, CDR2 SVGAGI. The V and J ends lost 7 bases and 7 bases, in that order; junction bases with no gene match: 8. This CDR3 is 14 amino acids long. The CDR3 nucleotides are TGTGCCAGCACCCAGTGGACAGGGGGCGGTGGCTACACCTTC. Its translation is CASTQWTGGGGYTF.

The CDR3 DNA follows: TGTGCCAGCTCCTCCGGGACAGGGCTTTACGAGCAGTACTTC. This gives the protein CASSSGTGLYEQYF. The chain uses TRBV9 and TRBJ2-7, with 9 bases that match TRBD1. Per the germline V gene, CDR1 is SGDLS and CDR2 is YYNGEE. This CDR3 spans 14 amino acids. The V gene end was trimmed by 7 bases and the J gene end by 4 bases; junction bases not matched to a gene: 9. Full variable domain (outside the CDR3, taken from reference TRBV9 and TRBJ2-7): DSGVTQTPKHLITATGQRVTLRCSPRSGDLSVYWYQQSLDQGLQFLIQYYNGEERAKGNILERFSAQQFPDLHSELNLSSLELGDSALYFCASSSGTGLYEQYFGPGTRLTVT.

The V and J genes are TRBV28 and TRBJ2-5; weak D call: TRBD2 (5 bases). With 5 bases removed from V and 2 bases from J, the gap between germline ends came to 12 bases. CDR1 and CDR2 (germline): MDHEN, SYDVKM. The CDR3 consists of 14 residues. CDR3 in amino acids: CASSQLGRQETQYF. The CDR3 DNA follows: TGTGCCAGCAGTCAACTAGGCCGTCAAGAGACCCAGTACTTC.

The gene calls are TRBV30 and TRBJ2-7; 15 bases map to TRBD2. This CDR3 is 18 amino acids long. The germline V gene has CDR1 GTSNPN and CDR2 SVGIG (reference sequence). V lost 3 bases to trimming and J lost 4 bases; unmatched junction nucleotides: 13. The CDR3 loop reads CAWRSGLAGGLKEYEQYF. CDR3 nucleotides: TGTGCCTGGAGATCAGGACTAGCGGGGGGGCTGAAGGAGTACGAGCAGTACTTC. Together with reference TRBV30 and TRBJ2-7, the CDR3 gives the full variable domain: SQTIHQWPATLVQPVGSPLSLECTVEGTSNPNLYWYRQAAGRGLQLLFYSVGIGQISSEVPQNLSASRPQDRQFILSSKKLLLSDSGFYLCAWRSGLAGGLKEYEQYFGPGTRLTVT.

This clone has just a few counts. The V and J genes are TRBV3-1 (or the pseudogene TRBV3-2) and TRBJ1-2, with 10 bases aligning to TRBD1. With 2 bases clipped from V and 8 bases from J, the junction kept 8 bases outside the gene matches. CDR1 and CDR2 (germline): LGHDT, YNNKEL (reference sequence). The CDR3 covers 15 residues. CDR3 protein: CASSQPGQGTRGYTF. CDR3 nucleotides: TGTGCCAGCAGCCAACCGGGACAGGGGACGAGAGGCTACACCTTC.